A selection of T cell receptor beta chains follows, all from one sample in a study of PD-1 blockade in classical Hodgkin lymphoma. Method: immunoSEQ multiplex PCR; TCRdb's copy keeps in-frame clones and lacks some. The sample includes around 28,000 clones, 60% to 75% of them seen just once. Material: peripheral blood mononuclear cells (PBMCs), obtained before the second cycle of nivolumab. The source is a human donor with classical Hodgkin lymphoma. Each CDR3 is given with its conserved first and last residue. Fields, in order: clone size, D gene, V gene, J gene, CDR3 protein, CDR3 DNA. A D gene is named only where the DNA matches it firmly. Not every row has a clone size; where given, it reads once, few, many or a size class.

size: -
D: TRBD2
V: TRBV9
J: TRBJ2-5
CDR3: CASSKGLAGETQYF
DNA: TGTGCCAGCAGTAAAGGACTAGCGGGAGAGACCCAGTACTTC

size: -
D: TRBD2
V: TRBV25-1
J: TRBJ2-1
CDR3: CASSAHSGGTYNEQFF
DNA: TGTGCCAGCAGTGCCCATAGCGGGGGGACCTACAATGAGCAGTTCTTC

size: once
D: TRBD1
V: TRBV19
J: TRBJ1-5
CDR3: CASSFSGGQSNQPQHF
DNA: TGTGCCAGTAGCTTTTCCGGGGGACAGAGCAATCAGCCCCAGCATTTT

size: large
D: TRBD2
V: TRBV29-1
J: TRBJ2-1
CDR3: CSVESPSGDNNEQFF
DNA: TGCAGCGTTGAAAGCCCTAGCGGAGATAACAATGAGCAGTTCTTC

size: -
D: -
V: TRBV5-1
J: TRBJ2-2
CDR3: CASSSGIGNTGELFF
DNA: TGCGCCAGCAGTTCAGGGATTGGGAACACCGGGGAGCTGTTTTTT

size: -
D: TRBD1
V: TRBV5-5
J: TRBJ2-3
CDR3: CASSSTGATTDTQYF
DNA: TGTGCCAGCAGCTCAACAGGGGCTACCACAGATACGCAGTATTTT

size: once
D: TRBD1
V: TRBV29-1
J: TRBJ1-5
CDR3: CSVLDRGSGNQPQHF
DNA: TGCAGCGTCCTAGACAGGGGTTCTGGCAATCAGCCCCAGCATTTT

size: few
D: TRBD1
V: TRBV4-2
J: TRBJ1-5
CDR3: CASSLSRQGTNQPQHF
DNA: TGTGCCAGCAGCTTGTCGAGACAGGGGACGAATCAGCCCCAGCATTTT

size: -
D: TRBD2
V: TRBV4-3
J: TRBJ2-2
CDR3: CASSQVLAGGAGELFF
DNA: TGCGCCAGCAGCCAAGTCCTAGCGGGGGGGGCCGGGGAGCTGTTTTTT

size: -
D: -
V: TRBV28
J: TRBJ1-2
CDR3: CASRQQTVNYGYTF
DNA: TGTGCCAGCAGGCAGCAGACAGTAAACTATGGCTACACCTTC

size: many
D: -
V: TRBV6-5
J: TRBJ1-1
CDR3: CASSYGGNTEAFF
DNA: TGTGCCAGCAGTTACGGGGGGAACACTGAAGCTTTCTTT

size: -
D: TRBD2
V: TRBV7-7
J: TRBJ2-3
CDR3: CASSPGTSTTDTQYF
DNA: TGTGCTAGCAGCCCCGGGACTAGCACCACAGATACGCAGTATTTT

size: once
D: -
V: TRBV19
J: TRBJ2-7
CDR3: CASSTLQGNEQYF
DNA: TGTGCCAGTAGTACACTACAGGGAAACGAGCAGTACTTC

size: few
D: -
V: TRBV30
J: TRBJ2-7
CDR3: CATGPPSPSSSEQYF
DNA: TGTGCCACCGGCCCCCCTAGCCCATCAAGTAGCGAGCAGTACTTC

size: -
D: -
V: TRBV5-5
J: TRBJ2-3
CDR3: CASSRASTDTQYF
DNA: TGTGCCAGCAGCAGGGCTAGCACAGATACGCAGTATTTT

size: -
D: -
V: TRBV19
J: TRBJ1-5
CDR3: CASRQSNQPQHF
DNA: TGTGCCAGTAGACAGAGCAATCAGCCCCAGCATTTT

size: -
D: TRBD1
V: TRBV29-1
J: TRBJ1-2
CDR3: CSVPPDRPYGGYTF
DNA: TGCAGCGTTCCCCCGGACAGGCCCTATGGGGGCTACACCTTC

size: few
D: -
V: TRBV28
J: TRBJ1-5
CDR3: CASSRVPGNQPQHF
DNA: TGTGCCAGCAGTCGTGTACCGGGGAATCAGCCCCAGCATTTT

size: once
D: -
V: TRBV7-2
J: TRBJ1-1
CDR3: CASSLRQRVAEAFF
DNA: TGTGCCAGCAGCCTCCGACAGCGAGTCGCTGAAGCTTTCTTT

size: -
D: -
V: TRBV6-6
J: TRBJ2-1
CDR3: CASSYSAYEQFF
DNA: TGTGCCAGCAGTTATAGTGCCTATGAGCAGTTCTTC

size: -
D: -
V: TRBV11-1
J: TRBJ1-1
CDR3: CASSSFPSMNTEAFF
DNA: TGTGCCAGCAGCTCCTTCCCTTCTATGAACACTGAAGCTTTCTTT

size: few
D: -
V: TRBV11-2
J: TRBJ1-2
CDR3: CASSAKSGYTF
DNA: TGTGCCAGCAGCGCAAAAAGCGGCTACACCTTC

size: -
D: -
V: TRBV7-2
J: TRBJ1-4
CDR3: CASSLRDRPEKLFF
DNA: TGTGCCAGCAGCCTCCGGGACCGTCCCGAAAAACTGTTTTTT

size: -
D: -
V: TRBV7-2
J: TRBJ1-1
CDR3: CASSLAPNTEAFF
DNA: TGTGCCAGCAGCTTAGCTCCGAACACTGAAGCTTTCTTT

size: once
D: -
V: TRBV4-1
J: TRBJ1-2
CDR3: CASSQDSTFGQARYTF
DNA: TGCGCCAGCAGCCAAGATTCGACCTTCGGCCAGGCCCGCTACACCTTC

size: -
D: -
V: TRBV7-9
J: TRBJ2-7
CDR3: CASSTGGGEQYF
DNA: TGTGCCAGCAGTACCGGAGGAGGGGAGCAGTACTTC

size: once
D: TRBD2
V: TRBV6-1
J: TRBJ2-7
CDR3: CASTRGAGVNEQYF
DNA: TGTGCCAGCACCCGGGGAGCGGGAGTAAACGAGCAGTACTTC

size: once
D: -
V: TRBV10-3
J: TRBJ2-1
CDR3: CAISESLGGVNEQFF
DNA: TGTGCCATCAGTGAGTCCCTTGGAGGGGTCAATGAGCAGTTCTTC

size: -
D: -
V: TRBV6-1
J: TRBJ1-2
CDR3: CASLPTPANYGYTF
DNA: TGTGCCAGCTTACCGACTCCAGCTAACTATGGCTACACCTTC

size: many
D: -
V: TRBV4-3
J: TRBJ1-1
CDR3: CASSQEYGVNTEAFF
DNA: TGCGCCAGCAGCCAAGAGTATGGGGTAAACACTGAAGCTTTCTTT

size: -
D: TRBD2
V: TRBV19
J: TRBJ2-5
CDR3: CASSIRPLGGLETQYF
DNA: TGTGCCAGTAGTATAAGACCCTTGGGGGGGTTAGAGACCCAGTACTTC

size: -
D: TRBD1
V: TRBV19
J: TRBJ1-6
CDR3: CASSMDRENSPLHF
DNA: TGTGCCAGTAGTATGGACAGGGAGAATTCACCCCTCCACTTT

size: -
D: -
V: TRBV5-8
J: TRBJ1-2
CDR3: CASSPGGYGYTF
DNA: TGCGCCAGCAGCCCTGGCGGCTATGGCTACACCTTC

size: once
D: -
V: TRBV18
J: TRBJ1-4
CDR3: CASSSTAGRTNEKLFF
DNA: TGTGCCAGCTCCTCAACCGCCGGGAGGACTAATGAAAAACTGTTTTTT

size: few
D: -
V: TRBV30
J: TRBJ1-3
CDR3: CAWGQTVSGNTIYF
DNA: TGTGCCTGGGGACAGACAGTTTCTGGAAACACCATATATTTT

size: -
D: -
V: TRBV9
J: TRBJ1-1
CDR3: CASSPGRGWNTEAFF
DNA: TGTGCCAGCAGCCCAGGAAGGGGTTGGAACACTGAAGCTTTCTTT

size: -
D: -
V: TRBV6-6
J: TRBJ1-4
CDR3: CASSLDSPTNEKLFF
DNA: TGTGCCAGCAGCCTAGACAGCCCAACTAATGAAAAACTGTTTTTT

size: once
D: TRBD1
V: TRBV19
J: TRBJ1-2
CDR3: CASSTGTGAAHYGYTF
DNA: TGTGCCAGTAGCACCGGGACAGGGGCCGCCCATTATGGCTACACCTTC

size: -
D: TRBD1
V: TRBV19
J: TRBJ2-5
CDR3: CASSILSVGQRKETQYF
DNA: TGTGCCAGTAGTATACTCTCGGTGGGACAGAGAAAAGAGACCCAGTACTTC

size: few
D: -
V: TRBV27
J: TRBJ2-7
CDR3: CASFSSSYEQYF
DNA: TGTGCCAGCTTCTCCAGCTCCTACGAGCAGTACTTC

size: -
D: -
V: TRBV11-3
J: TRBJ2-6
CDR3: CASSVVGSFSGANVLTF
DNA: TGTGCCAGCAGCGTTGTTGGGAGCTTCTCTGGGGCCAACGTCCTGACTTTC

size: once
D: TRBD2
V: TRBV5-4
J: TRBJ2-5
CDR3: CASSLDPSGGGQETQYF
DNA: TGTGCCAGCAGCTTAGACCCAAGCGGGGGGGGCCAAGAGACCCAGTACTTC

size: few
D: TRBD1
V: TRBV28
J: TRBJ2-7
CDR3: CASSTEQGFDEQYF
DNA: TGTGCCAGCAGTACGGAACAGGGGTTCGACGAGCAGTACTTC

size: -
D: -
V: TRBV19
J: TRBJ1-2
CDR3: CASLDRGDYGYTF
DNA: TGTGCCAGCCTGGACAGAGGGGACTATGGCTACACCTTC

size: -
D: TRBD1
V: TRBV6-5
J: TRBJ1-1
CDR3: CASSRTGEGTEAFF
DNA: TGTGCCAGCAGTCGGACAGGGGAGGGGACTGAAGCTTTCTTT